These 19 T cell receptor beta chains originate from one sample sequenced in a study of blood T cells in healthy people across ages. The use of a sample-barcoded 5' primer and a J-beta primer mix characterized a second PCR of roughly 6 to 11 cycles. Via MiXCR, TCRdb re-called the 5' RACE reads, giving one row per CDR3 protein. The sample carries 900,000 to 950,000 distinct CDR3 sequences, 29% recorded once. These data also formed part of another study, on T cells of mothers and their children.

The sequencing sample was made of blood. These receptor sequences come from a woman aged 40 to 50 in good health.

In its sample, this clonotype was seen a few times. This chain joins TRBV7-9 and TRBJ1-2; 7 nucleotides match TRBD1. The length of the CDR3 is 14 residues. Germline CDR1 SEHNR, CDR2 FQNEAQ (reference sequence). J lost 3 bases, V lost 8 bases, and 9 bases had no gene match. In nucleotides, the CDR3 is TGTGCCAGCCAGGAAAGGGGGCGTGACTATGGCTACACCTTC. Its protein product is CASQERGRDYGYTF.

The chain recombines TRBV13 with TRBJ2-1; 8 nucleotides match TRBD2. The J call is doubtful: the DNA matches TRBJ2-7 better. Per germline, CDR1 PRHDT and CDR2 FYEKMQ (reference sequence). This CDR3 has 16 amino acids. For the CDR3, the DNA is TGTGCCAGCAGTTCCCGGGGGGGCGGTCACTACAATGAGCAGTACTTC. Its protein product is CASSSRGGGHYNEQYF.

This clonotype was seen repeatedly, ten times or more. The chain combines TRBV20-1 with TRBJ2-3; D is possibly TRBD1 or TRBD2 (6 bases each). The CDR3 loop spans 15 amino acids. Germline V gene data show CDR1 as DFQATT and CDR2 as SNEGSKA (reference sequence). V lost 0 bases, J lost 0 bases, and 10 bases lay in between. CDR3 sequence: CSARDHGGSTDTQYF. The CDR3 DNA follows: TGCAGTGCTAGAGATCACGGGGGCAGCACAGATACGCAGTATTTT.

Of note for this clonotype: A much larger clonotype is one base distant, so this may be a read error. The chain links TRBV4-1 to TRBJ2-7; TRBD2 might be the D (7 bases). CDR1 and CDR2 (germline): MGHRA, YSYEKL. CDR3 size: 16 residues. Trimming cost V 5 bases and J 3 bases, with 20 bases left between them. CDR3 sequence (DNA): TGCGCCAGCAGCGATTCGAAGGGGGGGCCGGACTACGAGCAGTACTTC. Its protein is CASSDSKGGPDYEQYF.

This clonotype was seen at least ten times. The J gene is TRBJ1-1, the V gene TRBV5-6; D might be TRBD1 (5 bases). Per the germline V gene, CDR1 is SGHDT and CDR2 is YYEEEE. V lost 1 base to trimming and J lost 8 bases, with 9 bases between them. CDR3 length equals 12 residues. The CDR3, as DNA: TGTGCCAGCAGCTTGCCAGGGAGAGAAGCTTTCTTT. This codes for CASSLPGREAFF.

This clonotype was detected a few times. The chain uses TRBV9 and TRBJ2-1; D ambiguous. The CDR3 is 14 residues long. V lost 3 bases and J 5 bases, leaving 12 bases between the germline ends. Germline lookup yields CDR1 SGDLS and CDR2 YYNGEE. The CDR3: CASSADPRDNEQFF. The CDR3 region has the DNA TGTGCCAGCAGCGCGGACCCACGGGACAATGAGCAGTTCTTC.

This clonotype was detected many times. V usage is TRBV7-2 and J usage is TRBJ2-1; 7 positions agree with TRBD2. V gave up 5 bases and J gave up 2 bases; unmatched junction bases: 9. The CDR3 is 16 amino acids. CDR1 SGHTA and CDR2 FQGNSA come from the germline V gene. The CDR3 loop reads CASSPRLALAYNEQFF. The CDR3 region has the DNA TGTGCCAGCAGCCCTAGACTAGCTCTGGCCTACAATGAGCAGTTCTTC.

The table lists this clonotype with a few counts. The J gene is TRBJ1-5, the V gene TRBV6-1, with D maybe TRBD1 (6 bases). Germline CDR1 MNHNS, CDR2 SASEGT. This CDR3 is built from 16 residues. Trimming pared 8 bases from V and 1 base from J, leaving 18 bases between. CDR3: CASSRMGALSNQPQHF. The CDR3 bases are TGTGCCAGCTCCAGGATGGGGGCATTGAGCAATCAGCCCCAGCATTTT.

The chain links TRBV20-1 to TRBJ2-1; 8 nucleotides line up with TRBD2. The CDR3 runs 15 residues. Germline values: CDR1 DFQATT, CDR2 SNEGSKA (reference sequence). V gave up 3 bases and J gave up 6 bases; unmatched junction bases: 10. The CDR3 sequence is CSARSTSGSANEQFF. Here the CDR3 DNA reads TGCAGTGCTAGGTCTACCAGCGGGAGCGCCAATGAGCAGTTCTTC.

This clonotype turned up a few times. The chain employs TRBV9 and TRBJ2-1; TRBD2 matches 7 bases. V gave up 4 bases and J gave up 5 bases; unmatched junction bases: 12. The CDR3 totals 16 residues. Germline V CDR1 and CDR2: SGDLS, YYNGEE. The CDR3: CASSSHRDYSHNEQFF. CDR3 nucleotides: TGTGCCAGCAGCTCCCACCGGGACTACAGTCACAATGAGCAGTTCTTC.

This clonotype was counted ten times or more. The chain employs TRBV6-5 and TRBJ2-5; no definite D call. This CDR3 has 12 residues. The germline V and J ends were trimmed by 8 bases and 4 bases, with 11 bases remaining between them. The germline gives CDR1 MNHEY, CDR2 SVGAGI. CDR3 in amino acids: CASGRIGETQYF. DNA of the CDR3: TGTGCCAGCGGCCGAATAGGAGAGACCCAGTACTTC.

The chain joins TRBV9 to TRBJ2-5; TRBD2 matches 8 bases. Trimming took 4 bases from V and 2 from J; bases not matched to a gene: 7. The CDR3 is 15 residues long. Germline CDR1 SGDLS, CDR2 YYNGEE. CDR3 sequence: CASSRSGVRQETQYF. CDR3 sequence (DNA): TGTGCCAGCAGCCGTAGCGGGGTAAGGCAAGAGACCCAGTACTTC.

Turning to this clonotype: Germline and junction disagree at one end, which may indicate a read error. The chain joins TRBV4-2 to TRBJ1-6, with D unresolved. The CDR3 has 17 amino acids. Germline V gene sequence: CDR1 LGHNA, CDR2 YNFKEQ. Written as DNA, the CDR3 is TGTGCCAGCAACCAAGATGGGGTAATCTCCTATAATTCACCCCTCCACTTT. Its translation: CASNQDGVISYNSPLHF.

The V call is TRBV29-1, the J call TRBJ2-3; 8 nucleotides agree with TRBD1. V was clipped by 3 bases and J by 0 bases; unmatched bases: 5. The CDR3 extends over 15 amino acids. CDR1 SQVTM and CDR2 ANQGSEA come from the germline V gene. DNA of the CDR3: TGCAGCGTTGAGAACAGGGGGGAGAGCACAGATACGCAGTATTTT. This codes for CSVENRGESTDTQYF.

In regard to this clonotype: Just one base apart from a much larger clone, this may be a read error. CDR3 nucleotide sequence: TGCGCCAGCAGCTTGGGAGATCTTTCTTCTCAGCCCCAGCATTTT. As protein: CASSLGDLSSQPQHF. The chain uses TRBV5-1 and TRBJ1-5; D is undetermined. The CDR3 is 15 amino acids. Germline values: CDR1 SGHRS, CDR2 YFSETQ. V lost 0 bases and J 6 bases, leaving 13 bases between the germline ends.

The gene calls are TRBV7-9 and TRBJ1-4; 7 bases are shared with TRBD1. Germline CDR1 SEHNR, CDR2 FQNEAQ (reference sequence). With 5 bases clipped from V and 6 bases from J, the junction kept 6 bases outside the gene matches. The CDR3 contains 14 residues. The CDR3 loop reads CASSPGTVDEKLFF. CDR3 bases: TGTGCCAGCAGCCCAGGGACAGTCGATGAAAAACTGTTTTTT.

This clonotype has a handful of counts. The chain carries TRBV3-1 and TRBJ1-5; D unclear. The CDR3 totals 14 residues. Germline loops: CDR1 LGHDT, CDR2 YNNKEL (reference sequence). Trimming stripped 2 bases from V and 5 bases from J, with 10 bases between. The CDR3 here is CASSQTNGDQPQHF. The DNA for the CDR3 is TGTGCCAGCAGCCAAACCAATGGTGATCAGCCCCAGCATTTT.

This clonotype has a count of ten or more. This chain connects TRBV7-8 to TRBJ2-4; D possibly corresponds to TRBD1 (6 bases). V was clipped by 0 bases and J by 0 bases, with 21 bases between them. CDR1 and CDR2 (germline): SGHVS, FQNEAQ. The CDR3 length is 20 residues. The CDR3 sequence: CASSLAVLKWGQLAKNIQYF. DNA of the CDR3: TGTGCCAGCAGCTTAGCGGTTTTGAAATGGGGACAACTAGCCAAAAACATTCAGTACTTC.

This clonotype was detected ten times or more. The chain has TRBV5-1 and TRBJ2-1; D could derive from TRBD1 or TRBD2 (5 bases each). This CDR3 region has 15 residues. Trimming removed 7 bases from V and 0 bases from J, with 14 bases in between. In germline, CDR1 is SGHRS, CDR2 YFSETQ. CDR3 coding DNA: TGCGCCAGCGCCGGGGCCCTTCGCTCCTACAATGAGCAGTTCTTC. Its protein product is CASAGALRSYNEQFF.